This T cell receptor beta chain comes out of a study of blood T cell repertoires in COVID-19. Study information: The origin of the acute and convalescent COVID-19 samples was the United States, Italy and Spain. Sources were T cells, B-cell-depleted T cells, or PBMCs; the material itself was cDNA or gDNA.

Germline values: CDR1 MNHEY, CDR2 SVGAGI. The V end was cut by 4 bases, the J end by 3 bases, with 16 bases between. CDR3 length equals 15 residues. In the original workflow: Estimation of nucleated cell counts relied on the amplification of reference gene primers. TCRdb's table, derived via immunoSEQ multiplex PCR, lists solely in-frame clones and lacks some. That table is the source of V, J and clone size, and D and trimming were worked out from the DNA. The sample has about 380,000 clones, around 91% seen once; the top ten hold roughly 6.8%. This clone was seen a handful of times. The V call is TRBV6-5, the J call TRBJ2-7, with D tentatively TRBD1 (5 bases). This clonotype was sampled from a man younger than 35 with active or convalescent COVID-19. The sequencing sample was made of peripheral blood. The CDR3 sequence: CASSFSLQDNYEQYF. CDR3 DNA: TGTGCCAGCAGTTTTTCCCTTCAGGACAACTACGAGCAGTACTTC.